The 24 T cell receptor beta chains in this list originate from one sample, sequenced in a study of blood T cells in healthy people across ages. Combining a sample-barcoded 5' primer with a J-beta primer mix, a second PCR ran for roughly 7 to 11 cycles. TCRdb re-called the 5' RACE reads with MiXCR, one entry per CDR3 protein. The sample includes 760,000 or so distinct CDR3 sequences, around 25% of them seen just once. This sample was also put to use in a study of T cells of mothers and their children.

The specimen sequenced was blood. The receptor source for this set is a boy aged 10-17 years in good health.

This clonotype was found many times. The chain has TRBV28 and TRBJ2-1; weak D call: TRBD1 (5 bases). CDR1 MDHEN and CDR2 SYDVKM come from the germline V gene. Deletions cut 3 bases from V and 7 bases from J, with 10 bases between. This CDR3 region has 13 residues. The CDR3 nucleotides are TGTGCCAGCAGTTTGGTAGGGGCAAATGAGCAGTTCTTC. Residues: CASSLVGANEQFF.

The CDR3 DNA reads as TGTGCCAGCAGCGTAGCTACGGGACTGCCCTGGACCCAGTACTTC. This codes for CASSVATGLPWTQYF. The chain recombines TRBV9 with TRBJ2-1; D may be TRBD2 (6 bases). Gene TRBJ2-5 matches the end of the DNA better, so the J call may be wrong. CDR1 and CDR2 (germline): SGDLS, YYNGEE. The CDR3 has 15 residues.

V and J are TRBV11-2 and TRBJ2-3; no firm D call. There are 16 residues in the CDR3. With 1 base removed from V and 1 base from J, the gap between germline ends came to 12 bases. Germline CDR1 reads SGHAT; CDR2 reads FQNNGV. CDR3 sequence: CASSLVDLGGTDTQYF. The CDR3 DNA reads as TGTGCCAGCAGCTTAGTGGATCTTGGGGGCACAGATACGCAGTATTTT.

The chain has TRBV29-1 and TRBJ1-2; the D gene is possibly TRBD1 (5 bases). Per the germline V gene, CDR1 is SQVTM and CDR2 is ANQGSEA. The CDR3 extends over 13 amino acids. Trimming shortened V by 3 bases and J by 4 bases, and 12 bases separated the two germline ends. The CDR3 bases are TGCAGCGTTGATGACGGGGCCGGCTATGGCTACACCTTC. This encodes CSVDDGAGYGYTF.

The chain uses TRBV10-3 and TRBJ2-7, with 11 positions matching TRBD1. Germline loops: CDR1 ENHRY, CDR2 SYGVKD. The junction had 9 bases not matched to a gene; V was cut back by 11 bases and J by 6 bases. The CDR3 runs to 13 residues. The CDR3 loop reads CAVLPDRGLEQYF. Here the CDR3 DNA reads TGTGCCGTCCTCCCGGACAGGGGGCTCGAGCAGTACTTC.

This clonotype was recorded many times. The chain is built from TRBV7-2 and TRBJ1-1; 10 nucleotides align to TRBD1. The V and J ends lost 5 bases and 2 bases, in that order; junction bases with no gene match: 11. The V gene's germline CDR1 is SGHTA and CDR2 FQGNSA. This CDR3 has 17 amino acids. CDR3: CASSQLRDRGLNTEAFF. In DNA, the CDR3 is TGTGCCAGCAGCCAGCTCCGGGACAGGGGCTTAAACACTGAAGCTTTCTTT.

The genes are TRBV28 and TRBJ2-1; 9 bases are a match to TRBD2. With 1 base clipped from V and 3 bases from J, the junction kept 4 bases outside the gene matches. From germline, CDR1 is MDHEN and CDR2 SYDVKM. CDR3 length: 16 residues. The CDR3 region is CASSLSGGRGYNEQFF. The CDR3 DNA follows: TGTGCCAGCAGTTTATCGGGCGGGAGGGGCTACAATGAGCAGTTCTTC.

The V call is TRBV12-3 or TRBV12-4, the J call TRBJ2-4, with 15 bases fitting TRBD2. The V gene end was trimmed by 5 bases and the J gene end by 6 bases; junction bases not matched to a gene: 5. CDR3 length: 16 amino acids. Written as DNA, the CDR3 is TGTGCCAGCAGTCAGGGACTAGCGGGAGGTGGAAACATTCAGTACTTC. Translated: CASSQGLAGGGNIQYF.

The chain combines TRBV29-1 with TRBJ2-4, with 9 positions matching TRBD2. J was trimmed by 15 bases and V by 6 bases; bases with no gene match: 15. This CDR3 spans 13 amino acids. Germline values: CDR1 SQVTM, CDR2 ANQGSEA. The CDR3 sequence is CSVRRSSGEVLYF. In nucleotides, the CDR3 is TGCAGCGTCCGAAGGTCTAGCGGGGAGGTTCTGTACTTC.

The sample holds a few counts of this clonotype. The rearrangement links TRBV29-1 to TRBJ2-5, with D perhaps matching TRBD2 (5 bases). The DNA end is more similar to TRBJ2-7, so the J call may be wrong. CDR3 size: 14 residues. Germline values: CDR1 SQVTM, CDR2 ANQGSEA. The CDR3 sequence: CSVAEAGGPYEQYF. CDR3 DNA sequence: TGCAGCGTTGCAGAGGCAGGAGGTCCGTACGAGCAGTACTTC.

V is TRBV10-1 and J is TRBJ2-7; 11 bases are a match to TRBD2. Trimming removed 6 bases from V and 2 bases from J; junction bases left unmatched: 6. The CDR3 length is 15 residues. The germline V gene encodes CDR1 WNHNN and CDR2 SYGVQD (reference sequence). CDR3 sequence reads: CASSLGLADPYEQYF. The CDR3 bases are TGCGCCAGCAGCCTGGGACTAGCGGACCCCTACGAGCAGTACTTC.

V gene TRBV29-1 combines with J gene TRBJ2-3; 7 nucleotides line up with TRBD2. Germline CDR1 SQVTM, CDR2 ANQGSEA. Trimming removed 3 bases from V and 0 bases from J; junction bases left unmatched: 9. The CDR3 contains 16 residues. The CDR3 DNA is TGCAGCGTTGAGGGGTCAGCAGCGGGAAGCACAGATACGCAGTATTTT. Encoded protein: CSVEGSAAGSTDTQYF.

This clonotype appeared many times. CDR3 protein: CASSYSDRGVRETQYF. Here the CDR3 DNA reads TGTGCCAGCAGTTATTCAGACAGGGGGGTGAGGGAGACCCAGTACTTC. This chain links TRBV6-5 with TRBJ2-5, with TRBD1 matching over 9 bases. The CDR3 is 16 residues long. Trimming removed 3 bases from V and 5 bases from J; junction bases left unmatched: 10. Germline loops: CDR1 MNHEY, CDR2 SVGAGI.

V usage is TRBV24-1 and J usage is TRBJ2-2; D not certain. This CDR3 has 12 amino acids. Germline V gene data show CDR1 as KGHDR and CDR2 as SFDVKD. V gave up 1 base and J gave up 8 bases, with 4 bases separating them. Written as DNA, the CDR3 is TGTGCCACCAGTGATTTCCTTGGGGAGCTGTTTTTT. Its translation: CATSDFLGELFF.

V and J are TRBV6-1 and TRBJ2-2; 8 bases match TRBD1. The CDR3 totals 16 residues. Germline V gene lookup returns CDR1 MNHNS and CDR2 SASEGT. J gave up 4 bases and V 6 bases, and 10 bases lay outside the gene matches. The CDR3 bases are TGTGCCAGCAGCCCGTTACAGGGGGTGGGCACCGGGGAGCTGTTTTTT. Translated: CASSPLQGVGTGELFF.

This clonotype was observed a few times. The chain has TRBV5-5 and TRBJ1-5, with D maybe TRBD1 (5 bases). Per germline, CDR1 SGHKS and CDR2 YYEKEE (reference sequence). CDR3 length: 15 amino acids. Trimming pared 4 bases from V and 9 bases from J, leaving 20 bases between. The CDR3 DNA is TGTGCCAGCAGCCCAGGGACCCACGCGGCCCGGCCCCAGCATTTT. Its translation is CASSPGTHAARPQHF.

The chain combines TRBV29-1 with TRBJ1-1; no clear D. Between the trimmed V and J ends, which lost 6 bases and 3 bases, there was a span of 8 bases. The CDR3 sequence is 11 residues long. CDR1 and CDR2 (germline): SQVTM, ANQGSEA. The CDR3 region has the DNA TGCAGCGTCTACGGGGACACTGAAGCTTTCTTT. Its protein product is CSVYGDTEAFF. Variable domain in full (rest from reference TRBV29-1 and TRBJ1-1): SAVISQKPSRDICQRGTSLTIQCQVDSQVTMMFWYRQQPGQSLTLIATANQGSEATYESGFVIDKFPISRPNLTFSTLTVSNMSPEDSSIYLCSVYGDTEAFFGQGTRLTVV.

This clonotype has a handful of counts. The chain employs TRBV7-2 and TRBJ2-5, with D possibly called TRBD1 or TRBD2 (5 bases each). The V end lost 1 base, the J end lost 5 bases, and 20 bases lay between the germline ends. Germline loops: CDR1 SGHTA, CDR2 FQGNSA. The CDR3 is 17 amino acids. For the CDR3, the DNA is TGTGCCAGCAGCTTAGGAGGGGCACTACCAGCTACGGAGACCCAGTACTTC. It specifies CASSLGGALPATETQYF.

The V gene is TRBV18, the J gene TRBJ1-1; D gene uncertain. This CDR3 region has 16 residues. The V and J ends lost 2 bases and 0 bases respectively, with 13 bases between them. From germline, CDR1 is KGHSH and CDR2 LQKENI. This chain's CDR3 is CASSPFPGRLNTEAFF. CDR3 nucleotide sequence: TGTGCCAGCTCACCATTTCCCGGCAGATTGAACACTGAAGCTTTCTTT.

This rearrangement joins TRBV24-1 to TRBJ2-5, with TRBD2 as a possible D gene (5 bases). The closer fit of TRBJ2-7 to the DNA end suggests the J call may be wrong. Germline lookup yields CDR1 KGHDR and CDR2 SFDVKD. There are 15 residues in the CDR3. For the CDR3, the DNA is TGTGCCACCAGTGACCCTAGGACGGGGTTCTACGAGCAGTACTTC. Protein product: CATSDPRTGFYEQYF.

The chain couples TRBV7-2 to TRBJ2-7; D is ambiguous. The CDR3 is 13 residues long. Trimming removed 2 bases from V and 6 bases from J, with 11 bases in between. In germline, CDR1 is SGHTA, CDR2 FQGNSA. CDR3 amino acids: CASSLKRTIEQYF. CDR3 nucleotides: TGTGCCAGCAGCTTAAAACGGACCATCGAGCAGTACTTC.

Regarding this clonotype: One junction end does not reproduce the germline sequence, and a read error may be involved. The gene calls are TRBV10-3 and TRBJ2-1; D perhaps matches TRBD2 (5 bases). The closer fit of TRBJ2-7 to the DNA end suggests the J call may be wrong. The germline gives CDR1 ENHRY, CDR2 SYGVKD. The CDR3 length is 14 residues. The CDR3 protein is CAISDGELSYEQYF. The CDR3 nucleotides are TGTGCCATCAGTGACGGGGAACTCTCCTACGAACAGTACTTC.

This rearrangement joins TRBV4-3 to TRBJ2-2, with D uncertain. Germline V gene sequence: CDR1 LGHNA, CDR2 YSLEER. V gave up 0 bases and J gave up 0 bases, with 5 bases separating them. The CDR3 contains 15 residues. The CDR3, as DNA: TGCGCCAGCAGCCAAGAGGGAACGAACACCGGGGAGCTGTTTTTT. It specifies CASSQEGTNTGELFF.

Many counts were recorded for this clonotype. The germline gene is not matched at one end of the junction; a read error may be the cause. This chain joins TRBV5-1 and TRBJ2-7; D is uncertain. Germline V gene sequence: CDR1 SGHRS, CDR2 YFSETQ. This CDR3 has 14 amino acids. The CDR3 region is CASSLGANSYEQYF. CDR3 in DNA: TGTGCCAGCAGTTTGGGCGCCAACTCCTACGAGCAGTACTTC.